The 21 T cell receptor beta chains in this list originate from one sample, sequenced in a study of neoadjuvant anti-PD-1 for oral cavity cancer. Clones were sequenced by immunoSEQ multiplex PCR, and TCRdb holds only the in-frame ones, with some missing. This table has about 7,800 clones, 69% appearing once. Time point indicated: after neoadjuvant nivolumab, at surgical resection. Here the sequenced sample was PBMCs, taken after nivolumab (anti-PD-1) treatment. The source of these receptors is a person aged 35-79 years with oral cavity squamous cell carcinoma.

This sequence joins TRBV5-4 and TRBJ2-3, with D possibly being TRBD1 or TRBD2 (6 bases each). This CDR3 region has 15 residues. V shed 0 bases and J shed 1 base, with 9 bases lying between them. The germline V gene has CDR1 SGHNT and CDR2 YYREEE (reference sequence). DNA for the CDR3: TGTGCCAGCAGCTTGGGGGGGGCAGGCACAGATACGCAGTATTTT. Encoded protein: CASSLGGAGTDTQYF.

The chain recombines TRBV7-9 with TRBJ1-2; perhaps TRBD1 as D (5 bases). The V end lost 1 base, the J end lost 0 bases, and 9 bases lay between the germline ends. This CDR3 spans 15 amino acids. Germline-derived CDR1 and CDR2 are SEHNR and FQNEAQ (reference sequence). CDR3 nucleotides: TGTGCCAGCAGCTTAGGGTTGGGACCTAACTATGGCTACACCTTC. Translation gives CASSLGLGPNYGYTF.

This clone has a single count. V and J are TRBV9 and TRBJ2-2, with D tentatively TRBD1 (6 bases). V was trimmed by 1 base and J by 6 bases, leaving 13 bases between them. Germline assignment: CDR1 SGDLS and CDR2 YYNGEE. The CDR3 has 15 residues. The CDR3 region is CASSVSTGTPGELFF. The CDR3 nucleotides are TGTGCCAGCAGCGTATCCACAGGGACCCCCGGGGAGCTGTTTTTT.

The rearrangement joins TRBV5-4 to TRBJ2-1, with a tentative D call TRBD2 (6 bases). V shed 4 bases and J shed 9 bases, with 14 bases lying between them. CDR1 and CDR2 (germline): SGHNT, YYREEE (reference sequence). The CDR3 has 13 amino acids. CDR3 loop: CASSSPTSLEQFF. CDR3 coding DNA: TGTGCCAGCAGCAGTCCGACTAGTCTTGAGCAGTTCTTC.

The CDR3 coding sequence is TGTGCCAGCAGTACTCCGGGACAGGGCAAGATTGCCGGGGAGCTGTTTTTT. Its protein is CASSTPGQGKIAGELFF. The rearrangement links TRBV4-2 to TRBJ2-2, with 9 bases matching TRBD1. V dropped 6 bases and J dropped 6; count of bases not matched to a gene: 14. Germline values: CDR1 LGHNA, CDR2 YNFKEQ. This CDR3 comprises 17 residues.

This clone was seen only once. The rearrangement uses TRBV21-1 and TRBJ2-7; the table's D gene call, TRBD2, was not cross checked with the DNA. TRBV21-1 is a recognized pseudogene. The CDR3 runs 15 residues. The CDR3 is CASSNSGVSSYEQYF. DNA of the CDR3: TGTGCCAGCAGCAACTCGGGGGTCAGCTCCTACGAGCAGTACTTC.

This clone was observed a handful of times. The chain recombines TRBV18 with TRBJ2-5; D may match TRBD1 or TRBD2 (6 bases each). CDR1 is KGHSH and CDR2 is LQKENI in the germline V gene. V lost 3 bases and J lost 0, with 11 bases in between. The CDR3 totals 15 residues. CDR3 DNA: TGTGCCAGCTCACCGTACAGGGAGGACCAAGAGACCCAGTACTTC. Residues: CASSPYREDQETQYF. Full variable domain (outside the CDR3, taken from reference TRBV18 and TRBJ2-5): NAGVMQNPRHLVRRRGQEARLRCSPMKGHSHVYWYRQLPEEGLKFMVYLQKENIIDESGMPKERFSAEFPKEGPSILRIQQVVRGDSAAYFCASSPYREDQETQYFGPGTRLLVL.

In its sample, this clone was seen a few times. This CDR3 is CASSPLGQGNEKLFF. CDR3 DNA sequence: TGTGCCAGCTCACCATTGGGACAGGGTAATGAAAAACTGTTTTTT. The gene calls are TRBV18 and TRBJ1-4, with 9 bases that match TRBD1. This CDR3 has 15 residues. J lost 4 bases, V lost 2 bases, and 2 bases had no gene match. The V gene's germline CDR1 is KGHSH and CDR2 LQKENI. Combining the CDR3 with reference TRBV18 and TRBJ1-4 gives the whole variable domain NAGVMQNPRHLVRRRGQEARLRCSPMKGHSHVYWYRQLPEEGLKFMVYLQKENIIDESGMPKERFSAEFPKEGPSILRIQQVVRGDSAAYFCASSPLGQGNEKLFFGSGTQLSVL.

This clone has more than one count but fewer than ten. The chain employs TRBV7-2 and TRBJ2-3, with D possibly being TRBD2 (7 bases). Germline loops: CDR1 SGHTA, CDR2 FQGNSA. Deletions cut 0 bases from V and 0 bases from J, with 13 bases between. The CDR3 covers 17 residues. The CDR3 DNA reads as TGTGCCAGCAGCTTAGCGGACGCGGGGGCGAGCACAGATACGCAGTATTTT. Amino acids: CASSLADAGASTDTQYF.

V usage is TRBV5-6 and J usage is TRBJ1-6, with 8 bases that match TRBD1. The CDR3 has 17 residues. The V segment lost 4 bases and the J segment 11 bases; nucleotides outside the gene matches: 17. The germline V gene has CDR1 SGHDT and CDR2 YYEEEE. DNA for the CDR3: TGTGCCAGCAGCCCTGACAGGGGTGGGGGGGGCGTGGCACCCCTCCACTTT. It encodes CASSPDRGGGGVAPLHF.

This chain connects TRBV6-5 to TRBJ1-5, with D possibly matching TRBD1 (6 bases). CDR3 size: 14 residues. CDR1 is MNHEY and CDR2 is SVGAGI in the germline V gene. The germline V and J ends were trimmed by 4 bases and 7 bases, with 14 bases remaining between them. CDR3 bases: TGTGCCAGCAGTTCCGGGGGCGGCAGGCAGCCCCAGCATTTT. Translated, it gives CASSSGGGRQPQHF.

For the CDR3, the DNA is TGTGCCAGCAGCCCGCGACAGGGGTCAACCCAGTACTTC. Amino acids: CASSPRQGSTQYF. The rearrangement links TRBV11-3 to TRBJ2-5; 8 nucleotides line up with TRBD1. The CDR3 totals 13 residues. Germline lookup yields CDR1 SGHNT and CDR2 YENEEA. Trimming at V came to 5 bases and at J to 8 bases, leaving 7 bases not matched to a gene.

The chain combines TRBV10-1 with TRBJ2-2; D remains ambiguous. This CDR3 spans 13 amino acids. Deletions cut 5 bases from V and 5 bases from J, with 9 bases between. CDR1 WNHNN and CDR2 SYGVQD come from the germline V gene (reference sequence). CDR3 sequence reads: CASSKGRTGELFF. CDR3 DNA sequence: TGCGCCAGCAGTAAAGGGCGGACCGGGGAGCTGTTTTTT.

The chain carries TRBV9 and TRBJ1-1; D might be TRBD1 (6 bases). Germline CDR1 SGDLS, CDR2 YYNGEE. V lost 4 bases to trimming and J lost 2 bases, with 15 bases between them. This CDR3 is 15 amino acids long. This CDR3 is CASSPVGGANTEAFF. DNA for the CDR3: TGTGCCAGCAGCCCAGTGGGGGGCGCAAACACTGAAGCTTTCTTT.

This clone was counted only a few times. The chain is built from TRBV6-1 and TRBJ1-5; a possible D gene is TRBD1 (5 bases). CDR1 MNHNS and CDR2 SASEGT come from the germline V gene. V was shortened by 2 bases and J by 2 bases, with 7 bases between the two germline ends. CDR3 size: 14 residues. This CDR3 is CASSEIQGNQPQHF. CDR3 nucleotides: TGTGCCAGCAGTGAAATACAGGGCAATCAGCCCCAGCATTTT.

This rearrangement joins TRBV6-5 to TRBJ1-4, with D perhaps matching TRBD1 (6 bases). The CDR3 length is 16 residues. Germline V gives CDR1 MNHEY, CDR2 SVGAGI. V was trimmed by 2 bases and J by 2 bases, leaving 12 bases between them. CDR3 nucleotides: TGTGCCAGCAGTTACGGTACAGGGCTCACTAATGAAAAACTGTTTTTT. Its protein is CASSYGTGLTNEKLFF.

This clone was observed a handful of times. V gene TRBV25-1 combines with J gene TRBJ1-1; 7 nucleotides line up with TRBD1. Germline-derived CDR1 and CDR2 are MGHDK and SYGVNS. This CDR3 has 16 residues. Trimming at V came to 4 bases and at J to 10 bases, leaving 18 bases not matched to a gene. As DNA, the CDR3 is TGTGCCAGCAGTGCCCAAGATGGGAGGGGGCGGTTTGGAGCTTTCTTT. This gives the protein CASSAQDGRGRFGAFF.

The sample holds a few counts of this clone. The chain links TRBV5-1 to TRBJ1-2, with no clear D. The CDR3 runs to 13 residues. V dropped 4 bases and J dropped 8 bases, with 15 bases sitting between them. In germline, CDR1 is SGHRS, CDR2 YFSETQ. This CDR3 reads CASSDDRFGGYTF. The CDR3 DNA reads TGCGCCAGCAGCGATGATAGGTTCGGCGGCTACACCTTC.

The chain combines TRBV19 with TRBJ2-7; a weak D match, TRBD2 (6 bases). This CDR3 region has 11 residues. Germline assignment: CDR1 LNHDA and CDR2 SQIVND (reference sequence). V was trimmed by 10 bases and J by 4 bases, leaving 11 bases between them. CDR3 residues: CATGTSYEQYF. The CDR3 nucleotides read TGTGCCACCGGGACTTCATACGAGCAGTACTTC.

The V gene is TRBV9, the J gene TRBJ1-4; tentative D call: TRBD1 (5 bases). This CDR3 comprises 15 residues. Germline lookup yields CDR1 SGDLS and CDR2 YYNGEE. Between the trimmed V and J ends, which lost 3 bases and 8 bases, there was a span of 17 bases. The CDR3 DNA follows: TGTGCCAGCAGCGCCGACACCAGGGATGGGGAAAAACTGTTTTTT. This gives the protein CASSADTRDGEKLFF.

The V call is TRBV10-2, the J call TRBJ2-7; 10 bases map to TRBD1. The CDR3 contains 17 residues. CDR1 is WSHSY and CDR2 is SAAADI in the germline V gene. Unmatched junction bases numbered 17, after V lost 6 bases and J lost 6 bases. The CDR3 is CASRKTQQDRGVGEQYF. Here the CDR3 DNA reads TGCGCCAGCAGGAAAACCCAGCAGGACAGGGGGGTTGGCGAGCAGTACTTC.